This is a list of T cell receptor beta chains from one sample in a study of T cell responses to AZD1222 COVID-19 vaccine. Some clones are missing from TCRdb's copy, which holds only in-frame ones; the method was immunoSEQ multiplex PCR. The sample holds about 130,000 clones, about 90% seen once. Sequencing used peripheral blood, obtained on day 0 of AZD1222 vaccination. The receptors come from an adult in good health. Both conserved end residues are part of each CDR3. D genes are given only for firm matches. The size field is filled for only some rows; it gives once, few, many or a size class.

once	TRBD1	TRBV19	TRBJ2-7	CASSWDRGYEQYF	TGTGCCAGTAGTTGGGACAGGGGCTACGAGCAGTACTTC
NA	NA	TRBV5-1	TRBJ2-2	CASSLGEGELFF	TGCGCCAGCAGCTTGGGTGAGGGGGAGCTGTTTTTT
NA	NA	TRBV4-1	TRBJ1-1	CASAQAGTGGGEAFF	TGCGCCAGCGCGCAAGCGGGGACCGGGGGAGGAGAAGCTTTCTTT
NA	NA	TRBV29-1	TRBJ2-2	CSVRGQRNTGELFF	TGCAGCGTAAGAGGGCAGAGGAACACCGGGGAGCTGTTTTTT
NA	NA	TRBV18	TRBJ2-3	CASSPPPLALF	TGTGCCAGCTCACCGCCCCCACTAGCCCTTTTT
NA	NA	TRBV5-1	TRBJ1-5	CASSLAGGVNQPQHF	TGCGCCAGCAGCTTGGCGGGGGGCGTCAATCAGCCCCAGCATTTT
once	TRBD1	TRBV3-1/TRBV3-2	TRBJ1-1	CASRDRGLNTEAFF	TGTGCCAGCCGGGACAGGGGGTTAAACACTGAAGCTTTCTTT
NA	NA	TRBV15	TRBJ1-1	CATSRALTEWGTEAFF	TGTGCCACCAGCAGAGCGCTTACGGAATGGGGCACTGAAGCTTTCTTT
NA	TRBD1	TRBV3-1/TRBV3-2	TRBJ2-2	CASSPPDRVHTGELFF	TGTGCCAGCAGCCCTCCGGACAGGGTCCACACCGGGGAGCTGTTTTTT
NA	NA	TRBV6-5	TRBJ1-5	CASSPLDRSNQPQHF	TGTGCCAGCAGCCCCCTAGACAGGAGCAATCAGCCCCAGCATTTT
NA	NA	TRBV4-2	TRBJ1-5	CASSQDPGWDSNQPQHF	TGTGCCAGCAGCCAAGACCCAGGGTGGGATAGCAATCAGCCCCAGCATTTT
NA	TRBD1	TRBV18	TRBJ2-3	CASSPPAQGISTDTQYF	TGTGCCAGCTCACCACCGGCACAGGGGATTAGCACAGATACGCAGTATTTT
few	NA	TRBV5-1	TRBJ1-2	CASSLVGYSGYTF	TGCGCCAGCAGCTTGGTGGGGTATAGTGGCTACACCTTC
NA	NA	TRBV3-1/TRBV3-2	TRBJ2-3	CASSPRGGTDTQYF	TGTGCCAGCAGCCCACGGGGAGGCACAGATACGCAGTATTTT
NA	TRBD2	TRBV7-3	TRBJ2-7	CASSSGLAGEQYF	TGTGCCAGCAGCTCGGGACTAGCGGGGGAGCAGTACTTC
NA	NA	TRBV7-2	TRBJ1-5	CASSLKPANNQPQHF	TGTGCCAGCAGCTTAAAGCCAGCTAACAATCAGCCCCAGCATTTT
NA	NA	TRBV9	TRBJ2-2	CASSVGTLNTGELFF	TGTGCCAGCAGCGTAGGGACTCTAAACACCGGGGAGCTGTTTTTT
NA	NA	TRBV18	TRBJ2-7	CASSPYPVYEQYF	TGTGCCAGCTCACCGTATCCGGTTTACGAGCAGTACTTC
NA	NA	TRBV6-2/TRBV6-3	TRBJ2-2	CASTPGSANTGELFF	TGTGCCAGCACCCCGGGCTCCGCGAACACCGGGGAGCTGTTTTTT
few	TRBD2	TRBV28	TRBJ2-1	CASSAHASGGLGEQFF	TGTGCCAGCAGTGCACACGCTAGCGGGGGCCTCGGGGAGCAGTTCTTC
once	NA	TRBV19	TRBJ2-5	CASSILKAAQETQYF	TGTGCCAGTAGTATCCTAAAGGCGGCTCAAGAGACCCAGTACTTC
NA	NA	TRBV11-2	TRBJ2-7	CASSPAYEQYF	TGTGCCAGCAGCCCAGCCTACGAGCAGTACTTC
NA	NA	TRBV4-3	TRBJ1-2	CASSQEMGLYGYTF	TGCGCCAGCAGCCAAGAGATGGGCCTCTATGGCTACACCTTC
NA	NA	TRBV7-2	TRBJ1-6	CASSSVTLSPLHF	TGTGCCAGCAGCTCGGTGACCCTGTCACCCCTCCACTTT
NA	NA	TRBV3-1/TRBV3-2	TRBJ1-3	CASSLRQYSGNTIYF	TGTGCCAGCAGCCTCCGACAGTACTCTGGAAACACCATATATTTT
NA	TRBD2	TRBV3-1/TRBV3-2	TRBJ2-3	CASSQDQRRRLAGGPGTDTQYF	TGTGCCAGCAGCCAAGACCAAAGGAGACGGCTAGCGGGGGGGCCAGGCACAGATACGCAGTATTTT
few	NA	TRBV19	TRBJ2-1	CASSPDVYNEQFF	TGTGCCAGTAGCCCTGACGTATACAATGAGCAGTTCTTC
NA	TRBD1	TRBV28	TRBJ2-2	CASSFVGGNTGELFF	TGTGCCAGCAGTTTTGTAGGGGGCAACACCGGGGAGCTGTTTTTT
NA	NA	TRBV19	TRBJ2-1	CASKVPGKRDEQFF	TGTGCCAGTAAGGTTCCAGGGAAGCGCGATGAGCAGTTCTTC
NA	TRBD1	TRBV19	TRBJ1-6	CASSTQGANPYNSPLHF	TGTGCCAGTAGTACCCAGGGGGCGAATCCTTATAATTCACCCCTCCACTTT
NA	NA	TRBV15	TRBJ1-6	CATSRDLSDSISPLHF	TGTGCCACCAGCAGAGATCTTTCGGACAGTATTTCACCCCTCCACTTT
NA	NA	TRBV30	TRBJ1-1	CAWSVGGVAEAFF	TGTGCCTGGAGTGTGGGGGGGGTAGCTGAAGCTTTCTTT
NA	TRBD1	TRBV3-1/TRBV3-2	TRBJ1-4	CASSHTGEGGEKLFF	TGTGCCAGCAGCCATACAGGGGAAGGGGGTGAAAAACTGTTTTTT